Each of the 5 T cell receptor beta chains below was sequenced from the same sample in a study of shared clonotypes between healthy human individuals. The assay was immunoSEQ multiplex PCR, and TCRdb's table has in-frame clones only and misses some. This table has some 2,400,000 clones, around 95% appearing once. Sequenced sample: naive CD4+ T cells sorted from blood. Subset: CD45RA+ positively selected. These receptors all come from a young man in good health.

The rearrangement uses TRBV30 and TRBJ2-7; D is ambiguous. Germline CDR1 and CDR2: GTSNPN and SVGIG (reference sequence). The length of the CDR3 is 15 residues. V dropped 0 bases and J dropped 2 bases, with 14 bases sitting between them. In nucleotides, the CDR3 is TGTGCCTGGAGTGTACAGTCGCCTACCCCCTACGAGCAGTACTTC. Its translation: CAWSVQSPTPYEQYF.

The chain couples TRBV5-6 to TRBJ2-2; the D gene could be TRBD1 or TRBD2 (5 bases each). Trimming removed 3 bases at V and 1 base at J, with 7 bases between. The V gene's germline CDR1 is SGHDT and CDR2 YYEEEE. The CDR3 covers 14 residues. The CDR3 bases are TGTGCCAGCAGCTGGGACCTGAACACCGGGGAGCTGTTTTTT. Amino acids: CASSWDLNTGELFF.

CDR3 sequence: CASSLFGSPLHF. DNA of the CDR3: TGTGCCAGCAGTTTATTCGGTTCACCCCTCCACTTT. J is TRBJ1-6 and V is TRBV27; D remains unclear. With 1 base removed from V and 9 bases from J, the gap between germline ends came to 4 bases. The CDR3 is 12 residues long. CDR1 MNHEY and CDR2 SMNVEV come from the germline V gene (reference sequence).

This sequence joins TRBV28 and TRBJ2-3; 7 positions agree with TRBD1. The germline gives CDR1 MDHEN, CDR2 SYDVKM. The V segment lost 2 bases and the J segment 5 bases; nucleotides outside the gene matches: 1. This CDR3 is built from 13 residues. CDR3 nucleotides: TGTGCCAGCAGTTTAACAGGGGTAGATACGCAGTATTTT. This encodes CASSLTGVDTQYF.

This clone was detected a few times. The chain joins TRBV2 to TRBJ1-6; 7 nucleotides align to TRBD1. The V gene's germline CDR1 is SNHLY and CDR2 FYNNEI. The ends lost 2 bases at V and 10 bases at J; junction bases unmatched: 5. This CDR3 is built from 14 residues. In DNA form, the CDR3 reads TGTGCCAGCAGTGAACCCGGACAGGTCTCACCCCTCCACTTT. Its translation: CASSEPGQVSPLHF.